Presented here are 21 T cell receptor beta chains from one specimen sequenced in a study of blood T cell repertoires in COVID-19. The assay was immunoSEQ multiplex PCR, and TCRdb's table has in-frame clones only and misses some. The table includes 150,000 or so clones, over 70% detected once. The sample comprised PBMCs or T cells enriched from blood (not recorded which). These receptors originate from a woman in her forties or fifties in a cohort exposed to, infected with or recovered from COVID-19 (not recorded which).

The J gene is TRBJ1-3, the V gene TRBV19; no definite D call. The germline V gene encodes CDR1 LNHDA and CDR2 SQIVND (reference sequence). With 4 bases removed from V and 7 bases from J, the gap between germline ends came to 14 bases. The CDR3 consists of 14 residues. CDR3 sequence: CASSTPASSNTIYF. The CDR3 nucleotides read TGTGCCAGTAGTACCCCCGCGAGTTCGAACACCATATATTTT. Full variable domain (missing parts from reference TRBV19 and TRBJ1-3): DGGITQSPKYLFRKEGQNVTLSCEQNLNHDAMYWYRQDPGQGLRLIYYSQIVNDFQKGDIAEGYSVSREKKESFPLTVTSAQKNPTAFYLCASSTPASSNTIYFGEGSWLTVV.

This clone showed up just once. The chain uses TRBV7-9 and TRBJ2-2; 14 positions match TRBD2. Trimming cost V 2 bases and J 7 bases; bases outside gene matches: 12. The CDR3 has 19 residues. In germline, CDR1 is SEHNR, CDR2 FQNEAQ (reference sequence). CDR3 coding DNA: TGTGCCAGCAGCTTAACAGGACTAGCGGGAGGAGTTATTAGCGGGGAGCTGTTTTTT. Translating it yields CASSLTGLAGGVISGELFF.

CDR3 coding DNA: TGTGCCAGCAGCCAGACAGGGTCGTCGTACGAGCAGTACTTC. Protein product: CASSQTGSSYEQYF. The chain employs TRBV7-9 and TRBJ2-7, with 7 bases matching TRBD1. The CDR3 totals 14 residues. CDR1 is SEHNR, CDR2 FQNEAQ, per germline (reference sequence). V lost 5 bases to trimming and J lost 4 bases; unmatched junction nucleotides: 8.

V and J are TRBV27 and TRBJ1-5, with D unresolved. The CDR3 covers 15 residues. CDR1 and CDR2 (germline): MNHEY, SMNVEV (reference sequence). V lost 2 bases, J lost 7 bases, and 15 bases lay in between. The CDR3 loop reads CASSLKAGVIQPQHF. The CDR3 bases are TGTGCCAGCAGTTTAAAGGCCGGGGTGATCCAGCCCCAGCATTTT.

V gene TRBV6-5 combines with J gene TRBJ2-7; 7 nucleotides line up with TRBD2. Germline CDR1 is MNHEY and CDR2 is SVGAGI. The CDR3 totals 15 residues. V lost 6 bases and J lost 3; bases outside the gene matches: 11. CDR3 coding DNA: TGTGCCAGCAGGGAGGGAGCGGGGCCCAACTACGAGCAGTACTTC. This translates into CASREGAGPNYEQYF.

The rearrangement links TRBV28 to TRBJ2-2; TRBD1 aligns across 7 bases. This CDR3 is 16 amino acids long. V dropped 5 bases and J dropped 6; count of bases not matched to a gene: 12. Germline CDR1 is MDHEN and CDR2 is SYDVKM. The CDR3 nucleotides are TGTGCCAGCAGTCGCCTGACAGGGAATCACGCCGGGGAGCTGTTTTTT. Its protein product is CASSRLTGNHAGELFF.

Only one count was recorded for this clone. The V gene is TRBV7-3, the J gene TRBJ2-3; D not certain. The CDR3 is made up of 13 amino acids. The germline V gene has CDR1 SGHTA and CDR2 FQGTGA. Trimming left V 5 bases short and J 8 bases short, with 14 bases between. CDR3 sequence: CASSPEEQLTQYF. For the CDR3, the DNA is TGTGCCAGCAGCCCTGAAGAGCAACTTACGCAGTATTTT.

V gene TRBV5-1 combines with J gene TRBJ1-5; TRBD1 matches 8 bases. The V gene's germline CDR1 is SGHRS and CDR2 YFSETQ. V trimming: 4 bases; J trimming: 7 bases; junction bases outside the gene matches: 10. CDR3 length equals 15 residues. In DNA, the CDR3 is TGCGCCAGCAGCCCCGGACAGGGCGTCGGACAGCCCCAGCATTTT. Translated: CASSPGQGVGQPQHF. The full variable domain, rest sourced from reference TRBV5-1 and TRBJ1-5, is KAGVTQTPRYLIKTRGQQVTLSCSPISGHRSVSWYQQTPGQGLQFLFEYFSETQRNKGNFPGRFSGRQFSNSRSEMNVSTLELGDSALYLCASSPGQGVGQPQHFGDGTRLSIL.

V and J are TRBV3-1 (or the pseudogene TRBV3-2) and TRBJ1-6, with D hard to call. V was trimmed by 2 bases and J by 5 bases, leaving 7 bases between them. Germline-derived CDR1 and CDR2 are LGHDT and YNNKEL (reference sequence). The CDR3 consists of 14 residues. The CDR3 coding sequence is TGTGCCAGCAGCCAACACCGGGATAATTCACCCCTCCACTTT. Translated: CASSQHRDNSPLHF.

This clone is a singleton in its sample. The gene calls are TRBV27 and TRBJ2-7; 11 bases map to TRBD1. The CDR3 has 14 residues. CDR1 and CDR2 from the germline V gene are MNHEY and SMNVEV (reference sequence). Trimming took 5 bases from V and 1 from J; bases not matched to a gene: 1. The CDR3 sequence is CASSRDRGSYEQYF. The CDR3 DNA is TGTGCCAGCAGTAGGGACAGGGGGTCCTACGAGCAGTACTTC.

The chain's CDR3 is CASSLGTADTQYF. The CDR3 DNA reads as TGTGCCAGCAGCTTAGGGACTGCAGATACGCAGTATTTT. J is TRBJ2-3 and V is TRBV7-3; perhaps TRBD2 as D (6 bases). V lost 2 bases and J lost 4, with 7 bases in between. Germline loops: CDR1 SGHTA, CDR2 FQGTGA. This CDR3 contains 13 residues.

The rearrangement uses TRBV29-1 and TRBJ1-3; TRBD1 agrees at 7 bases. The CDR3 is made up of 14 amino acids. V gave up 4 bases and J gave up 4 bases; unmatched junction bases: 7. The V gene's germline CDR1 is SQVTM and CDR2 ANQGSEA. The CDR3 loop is CSVGRDREGNTIYF. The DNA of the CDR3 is TGCAGCGTTGGCCGCGACAGGGAAGGAAACACCATATATTTT.

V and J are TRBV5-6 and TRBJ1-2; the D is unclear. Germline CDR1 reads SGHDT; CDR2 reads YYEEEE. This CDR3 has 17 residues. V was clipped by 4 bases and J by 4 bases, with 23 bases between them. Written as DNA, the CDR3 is TGTGCCAGCAGCCCGGTGGAGCTCTCAACGAGGTCCTATGGCTACACCTTC. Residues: CASSPVELSTRSYGYTF.

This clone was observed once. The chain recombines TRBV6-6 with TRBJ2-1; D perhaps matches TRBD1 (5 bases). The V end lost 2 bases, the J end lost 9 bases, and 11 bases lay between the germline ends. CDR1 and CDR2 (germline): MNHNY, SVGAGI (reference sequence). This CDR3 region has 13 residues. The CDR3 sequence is CASSYAGRIEQFF. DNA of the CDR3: TGTGCCAGCAGTTACGCAGGGCGAATTGAGCAGTTCTTC.

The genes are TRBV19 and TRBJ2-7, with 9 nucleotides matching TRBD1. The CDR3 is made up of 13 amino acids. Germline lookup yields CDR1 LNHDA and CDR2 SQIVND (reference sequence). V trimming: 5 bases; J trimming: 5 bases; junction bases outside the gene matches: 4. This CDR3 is CASSLGQGNEQYF. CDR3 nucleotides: TGTGCCAGTAGTCTCGGACAGGGGAACGAGCAGTACTTC.

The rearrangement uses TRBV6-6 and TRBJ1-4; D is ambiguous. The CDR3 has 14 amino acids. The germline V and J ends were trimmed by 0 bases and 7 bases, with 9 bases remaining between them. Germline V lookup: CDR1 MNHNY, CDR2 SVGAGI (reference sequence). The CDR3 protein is CASSYSRLSEKLFF. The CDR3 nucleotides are TGTGCCAGCAGTTACTCGAGGTTGAGTGAAAAACTGTTTTTT.

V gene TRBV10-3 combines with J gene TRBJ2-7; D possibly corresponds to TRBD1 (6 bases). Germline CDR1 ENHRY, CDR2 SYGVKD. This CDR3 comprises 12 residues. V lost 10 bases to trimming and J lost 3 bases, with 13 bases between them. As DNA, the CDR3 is TGTGCCAGTCCACAGGGCTGCTACGAGCAGTACTTC. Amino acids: CASPQGCYEQYF.

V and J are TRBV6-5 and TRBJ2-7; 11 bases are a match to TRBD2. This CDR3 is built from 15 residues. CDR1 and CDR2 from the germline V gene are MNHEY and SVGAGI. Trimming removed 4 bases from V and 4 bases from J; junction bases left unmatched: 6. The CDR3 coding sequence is TGTGCCAGCAGTTCGGCGGCTAGCGGGGGGTACGAGCAGTACTTC. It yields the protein CASSSAASGGYEQYF.

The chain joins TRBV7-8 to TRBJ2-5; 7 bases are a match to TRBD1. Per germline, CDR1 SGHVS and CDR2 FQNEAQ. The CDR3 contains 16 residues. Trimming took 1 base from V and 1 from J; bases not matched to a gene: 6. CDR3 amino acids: CASSLVLGGIQETQYF. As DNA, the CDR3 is TGTGCCAGCAGCTTAGTCTTAGGGGGCATCCAAGAGACCCAGTACTTC.

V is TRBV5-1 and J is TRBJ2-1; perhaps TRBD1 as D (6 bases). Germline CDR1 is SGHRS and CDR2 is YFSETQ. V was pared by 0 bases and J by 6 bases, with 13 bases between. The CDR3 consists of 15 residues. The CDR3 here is CASSLGVDRLNEQFF. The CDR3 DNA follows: TGCGCCAGCAGCTTGGGGGTTGACAGGCTCAATGAGCAGTTCTTC.

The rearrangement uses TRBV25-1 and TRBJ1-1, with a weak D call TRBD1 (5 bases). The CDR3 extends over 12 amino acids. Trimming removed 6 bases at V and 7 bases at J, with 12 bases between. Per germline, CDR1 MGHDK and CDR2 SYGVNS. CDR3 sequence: CASREVGLEAFF. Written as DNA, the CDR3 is TGTGCCAGCAGAGAGGTGGGGCTTGAAGCTTTCTTT.